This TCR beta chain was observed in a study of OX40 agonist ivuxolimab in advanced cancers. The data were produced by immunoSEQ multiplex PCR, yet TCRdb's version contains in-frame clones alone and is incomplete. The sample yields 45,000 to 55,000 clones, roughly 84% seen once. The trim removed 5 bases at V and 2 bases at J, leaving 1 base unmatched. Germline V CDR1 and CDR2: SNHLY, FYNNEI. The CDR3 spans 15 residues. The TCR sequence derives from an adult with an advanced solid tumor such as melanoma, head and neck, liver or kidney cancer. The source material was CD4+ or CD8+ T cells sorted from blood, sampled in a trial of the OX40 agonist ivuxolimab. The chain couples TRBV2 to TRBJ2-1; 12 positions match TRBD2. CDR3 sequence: CASSRLAGAYNEQFF. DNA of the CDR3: TGTGCCAGCAGTCGACTAGCGGGAGCCTACAATGAGCAGTTCTTC.